One sample yielded the 21 T cell receptor beta chains listed below, sequenced in a study of T cell changes during pregnancy in multiple sclerosis (dated 2019 in TCRdb). Library generation was performed with the immunoSEQ multiplex PCR assay. TCRdb carries this immuneACCESS record with in-frame sequences only. Its versions omit some clonotypes, under half of them owing to an unresolved V gene in the studies checked, with the rest unexplained. For this sample there are roughly 97,000 clones; about nine tenths appear just once. Around 0.79% of the sample belongs to the ten largest clones. The sample in question was peripheral blood, obtained in the second trimester of pregnancy. These receptors originate from a female donor in good health, enrolled as a control in a pregnancy study.

V is TRBV2 and J is TRBJ2-7; D might be TRBD1 (6 bases). Germline V CDR1 and CDR2: SNHLY, FYNNEI. The CDR3 spans 13 residues. Trimming stripped 11 bases from V and 2 bases from J, with 16 bases between. The CDR3 spells CAGGRDGTYEQYF. The CDR3 DNA follows: TGTGCCGGGGGCCGGGACGGGACCTACGAGCAGTACTTC.

The rearrangement joins TRBV7-8 to TRBJ1-4; D remains ambiguous. The CDR3 sequence is 15 residues long. V was trimmed by 1 base and J by 8 bases, leaving 14 bases between them. CDR1 and CDR2 (germline): SGHVS, FQNEAQ. CDR3 nucleotides: TGTGCCAGCAGCTTAGGGCAGAATCATGGCGAAAAACTGTTTTTT. Translating it yields CASSLGQNHGEKLFF. Variable domain in full (rest from reference TRBV7-8 and TRBJ1-4): GAGVSQSPRYKVAKRGQDVALRCDPISGHVSLFWYQQALGQGPEFLTYFQNEAQLDKSGLPSDRFFAERPEGSVSTLKIQRTQQEDSAVYLCASSLGQNHGEKLFFGSGTQLSVL.

This clone was found once. The rearrangement links TRBV9 to TRBJ1-4; TRBD1 is a possible D gene (6 bases). This CDR3 comprises 15 residues. V gave up 4 bases and J gave up 7 bases, with 17 bases separating them. CDR1 and CDR2 (germline): SGDLS, YYNGEE. The CDR3 is CASSPLRGRGEKLFF. CDR3 sequence (DNA): TGTGCCAGCAGCCCGCTCAGGGGCCGGGGTGAAAAACTGTTTTTT. Full variable domain (missing parts from reference TRBV9 and TRBJ1-4): DSGVTQTPKHLITATGQRVTLRCSPRSGDLSVYWYQQSLDQGLQFLIQYYNGEERAKGNILERFSAQQFPDLHSELNLSSLELGDSALYFCASSPLRGRGEKLFFGSGTQLSVL.

The rearrangement joins TRBV6-1 to TRBJ1-2; maybe TRBD1 (6 bases). V gave up 8 bases and J gave up 4 bases, with 14 bases separating them. This CDR3 has 13 residues. The germline CDR1 and CDR2 sequences are MNHNS and SASEGT. The CDR3 sequence: CASQQGGPYGYTF. The CDR3 coding sequence is TGTGCCAGCCAGCAAGGGGGACCCTATGGCTACACCTTC.

The chain links TRBV6-5 to TRBJ1-5; TRBD1 matches at 9 bases. V was pared by 0 bases and J by 7 bases, with 4 bases of the junction left unmatched. The CDR3 is made up of 15 amino acids. Per germline, CDR1 MNHEY and CDR2 SVGAGI. In DNA form, the CDR3 reads TGTGCCAGCAGTTACTCGGGACAGGGTCACCAGCCCCAGCATTTT. The encoded protein is CASSYSGQGHQPQHF.

The CDR3 DNA is TGTGCCAGCAACCCCCAGGGCCACAGGTTGGAAAAACTGTTTTTT. The encoded protein is CASNPQGHRLEKLFF. The chain carries TRBV6-1 and TRBJ1-4; tentatively, D is TRBD1 (5 bases). There are 15 residues in the CDR3. Germline V gene data show CDR1 as MNHNS and CDR2 as SASEGT. V dropped 7 bases and J dropped 8 bases, with 20 bases sitting between them.

The V call is TRBV5-1, the J call TRBJ1-2; 8 bases fit TRBD1. The germline CDR1 and CDR2 sequences are SGHRS and YFSETQ. The length of the CDR3 is 14 residues. Germline trimming cut 2 bases from V and 5 bases from J; bases unmatched to any gene: 5. Written as DNA, the CDR3 is TGCGCCAGCAGCTTAGCCGGGACAGGATATGGCTACACCTTC. Translation: CASSLAGTGYGYTF.

The genes are TRBV21-1 and TRBJ2-7; no DNA check was done on the table's D call, TRBD2. TRBV21-1 is annotated as a pseudogene. This CDR3 contains 17 residues. The CDR3 protein is CASSKAGMRVPGSEQYF. In DNA form, the CDR3 reads TGTGCCAGCAGCAAAGCTGGGATGCGGGTCCCTGGGAGCGAGCAGTACTTC.

The chain carries TRBV12-5 and TRBJ2-5; 9 nucleotides match TRBD2. J was trimmed by 5 bases and V by 3 bases; bases with no gene match: 4. The V gene's germline CDR1 is LGHNT and CDR2 FRNRAP. The CDR3 extends over 14 amino acids. The CDR3 DNA is TGTGCTAGTGGTTTCTCCGGGACTAGCGAGACCCAGTACTTC. This translates into CASGFSGTSETQYF.

The chain links TRBV7-8 to TRBJ1-5, with 8 bases lining up with TRBD1. The ends lost 3 bases at V and 2 bases at J; junction bases unmatched: 6. CDR3 length: 16 residues. Germline CDR1 reads SGHVS; CDR2 reads FQNEAQ. CDR3 sequence reads: CASSLATGGGNQPQHF. The DNA of the CDR3 is TGTGCCAGCAGCTTGGCTACAGGGGGAGGCAATCAGCCCCAGCATTTT. The whole variable domain, filled in from reference TRBV7-8 and TRBJ1-5, reads GAGVSQSPRYKVAKRGQDVALRCDPISGHVSLFWYQQALGQGPEFLTYFQNEAQLDKSGLPSDRFFAERPEGSVSTLKIQRTQQEDSAVYLCASSLATGGGNQPQHFGDGTRLSIL.

V gene TRBV27 combines with J gene TRBJ2-1, with TRBD1 matching over 8 bases. Trimming cost V 4 bases and J 0 bases; bases outside gene matches: 5. CDR1 is MNHEY, CDR2 SMNVEV, per germline (reference sequence). The CDR3 has 16 residues. CDR3 loop: CASSSRTGSSYNEQFF. In nucleotides, the CDR3 is TGTGCCAGCAGTTCACGGACAGGGAGCTCCTACAATGAGCAGTTCTTC.

For this clone: The sample has other DNA sequences that encode this CDR3 too. V gene TRBV28 combines with J gene TRBJ1-2; 8 bases are a match to TRBD1. Germline V lookup: CDR1 MDHEN, CDR2 SYDVKM. V was pared by 6 bases and J by 3 bases, with 3 bases of the junction left unmatched. The CDR3 length is 13 residues. For the CDR3, the DNA is TGTGCCAGCAGCCTGGACAGGGACTATGGCTACACCTTC. It codes for CASSLDRDYGYTF.

The rearrangement links TRBV14 to TRBJ2-5; TRBD2 might be the D (6 bases). The length of the CDR3 is 13 residues. Deletions cut 4 bases from V and 7 bases from J, with 13 bases between. CDR1 SGHDN and CDR2 FVKESK come from the germline V gene. In DNA form, the CDR3 reads TGTGCCAGCAGCCGAGCAATCGGGGGGACCCAGTACTTC. Translating gives CASSRAIGGTQYF.

The rearrangement uses TRBV4-1 and TRBJ2-1, with D perhaps TRBD2 (6 bases). The CDR3 contains 14 residues. Germline assignment: CDR1 MGHRA and CDR2 YSYEKL. V gave up 4 bases and J gave up 8 bases, with 15 bases separating them. For the CDR3, the DNA is TGCGCCAGCAGCCCGTCGGGGGTTTTGGATGAGCAGTTCTTC. Amino acids: CASSPSGVLDEQFF.

V gene TRBV4-1 combines with J gene TRBJ2-1; 9 nucleotides match TRBD1. Trimming took 4 bases from V and 0 from J; bases not matched to a gene: 13. This CDR3 comprises 19 residues. Germline-derived CDR1 and CDR2 are MGHRA and YSYEKL. DNA of the CDR3: TGCGCCAGCAGCCGCCTAGGACAGGGGTCCCCTAGCTCCTACAATGAGCAGTTCTTC. Encoded protein: CASSRLGQGSPSSYNEQFF.

The J gene is TRBJ1-5, the V gene TRBV6-1; TRBD1 might be the D (5 bases). Germline assignment: CDR1 MNHNS and CDR2 SASEGT. The CDR3 consists of 15 residues. Trimming removed 6 bases at V and 1 base at J, with 13 bases between. The CDR3 sequence is CASSVQKGSNQPQHF. Here the CDR3 DNA reads TGTGCCAGCAGCGTGCAAAAGGGGAGCAATCAGCCCCAGCATTTT.

The V and J genes are TRBV28 and TRBJ2-7, with TRBD1 as a possible D gene (6 bases). The CDR3 extends over 14 amino acids. The V gene's germline CDR1 is MDHEN and CDR2 SYDVKM. V shed 4 bases and J shed 1 base, with 11 bases lying between them. DNA of the CDR3: TGTGCCAGCAGTTCCCGGGACATTTCCTACGAGCAGTACTTC. Encoded protein: CASSSRDISYEQYF. Supplemented by reference TRBV28 and TRBJ2-7, the full variable domain reads DVKVTQSSRYLVKRTGEKVFLECVQDMDHENMFWYRQDPGLGLRLIYFSYDVKMKEKGDIPEGYSVSREKKERFSLILESASTNQTSMYLCASSSRDISYEQYFGPGTRLTVT.

This chain uses TRBV4-2 with TRBJ2-7; 7 nucleotides line up with TRBD1. Germline V gene data show CDR1 as LGHNA and CDR2 as YNFKEQ. V lost 0 bases, J lost 2 bases, and 7 bases stayed unmatched. This CDR3 region has 16 residues. CDR3 nucleotide sequence: TGTGCCAGCAGCCAAGAAGTCCGACAGGGTCCCTACGAGCAGTACTTC. The encoded protein is CASSQEVRQGPYEQYF.

This chain joins TRBV19 and TRBJ2-1, with a possible D match to TRBD2 (5 bases). V dropped 5 bases and J dropped 4 bases, with 15 bases sitting between them. This CDR3 has 15 amino acids. Germline lookup yields CDR1 LNHDA and CDR2 SQIVND (reference sequence). For the CDR3, the DNA is TGTGCCAGTAGTCCAGTGGAGGCGAGATACAATGAGCAGTTCTTC. Residues: CASSPVEARYNEQFF.

The rearrangement links TRBV5-6 to TRBJ2-6; D gene unclear. Trimming shortened V by 2 bases and J by 2 bases, and 8 bases separated the two germline ends. The germline V gene encodes CDR1 SGHDT and CDR2 YYEEEE. This CDR3 contains 15 residues. The CDR3 DNA reads TGTGCCAGCAGCTTACCAGGCGCTGGGGCCAACGTCCTGACTTTC. It codes for CASSLPGAGANVLTF. The full variable domain, completed using reference TRBV5-6 and TRBJ2-6, is DAGVTQSPTHLIKTRGQQVTLRCSPKSGHDTVSWYQQALGQGPQFIFQYYEEEERQRGNFPDRFSGHQFPNYSSELNVNALLLGDSALYLCASSLPGAGANVLTFGAGSRLTVL.

The chain combines TRBV5-1 with TRBJ1-1; D remains ambiguous. The CDR3 is made up of 13 amino acids. Germline V lookup: CDR1 SGHRS, CDR2 YFSETQ. V lost 1 base, J lost 10 bases, and 14 bases lay in between. This chain's CDR3 is CASSLRDPRGAFF. CDR3 DNA: TGCGCCAGCAGCTTGCGTGACCCCCGAGGAGCTTTCTTT.